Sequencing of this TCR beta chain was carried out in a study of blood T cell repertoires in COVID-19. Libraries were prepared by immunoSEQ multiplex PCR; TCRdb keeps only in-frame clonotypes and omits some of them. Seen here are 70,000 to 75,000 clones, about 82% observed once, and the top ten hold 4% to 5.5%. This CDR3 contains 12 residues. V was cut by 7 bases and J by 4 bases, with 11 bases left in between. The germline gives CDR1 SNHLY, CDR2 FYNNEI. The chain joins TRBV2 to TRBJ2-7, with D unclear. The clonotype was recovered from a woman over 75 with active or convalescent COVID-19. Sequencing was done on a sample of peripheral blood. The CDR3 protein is CASTIQYYEQYF. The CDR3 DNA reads TGTGCCAGCACCATACAATATTACGAGCAGTACTTC.